This TCR beta chain was retrieved from a study of blood T cell repertoires in COVID-19. Background on the study: Researchers got acute and convalescent COVID-19 samples from the United States, Italy and Spain. Nucleic acid was either cDNA or gDNA, and it came from T cells, B-cell-depleted T cells, or PBMCs.

In the authors' methods: Researchers report that nucleated cell counts were estimated from reference gene primer amplification. TCRdb keeps only in-frame clones here, not all; method: immunoSEQ multiplex PCR. The DNA was the basis for D and trimming; V, J and clone size are from that table. The table lists about 160,000 clones, around 90% of them singletons. In this sample, this clone turned up a few times. The material sequenced was peripheral blood. The receptor comes from a woman in her fifties or sixties who had recovered from COVID-19.

The CDR3 reads CASSPLGAVMNTEAFF. CDR3 DNA: TGTGCCAGCAGCCCACTAGGTGCCGTAATGAACACTGAAGCTTTCTTT. The chain joins TRBV7-8 to TRBJ1-1; D ambiguous. Germline V gene sequence: CDR1 SGHVS, CDR2 FQNEAQ. This CDR3 is built from 16 residues. Trimming removed 5 bases at V and 0 bases at J, with 16 bases between.